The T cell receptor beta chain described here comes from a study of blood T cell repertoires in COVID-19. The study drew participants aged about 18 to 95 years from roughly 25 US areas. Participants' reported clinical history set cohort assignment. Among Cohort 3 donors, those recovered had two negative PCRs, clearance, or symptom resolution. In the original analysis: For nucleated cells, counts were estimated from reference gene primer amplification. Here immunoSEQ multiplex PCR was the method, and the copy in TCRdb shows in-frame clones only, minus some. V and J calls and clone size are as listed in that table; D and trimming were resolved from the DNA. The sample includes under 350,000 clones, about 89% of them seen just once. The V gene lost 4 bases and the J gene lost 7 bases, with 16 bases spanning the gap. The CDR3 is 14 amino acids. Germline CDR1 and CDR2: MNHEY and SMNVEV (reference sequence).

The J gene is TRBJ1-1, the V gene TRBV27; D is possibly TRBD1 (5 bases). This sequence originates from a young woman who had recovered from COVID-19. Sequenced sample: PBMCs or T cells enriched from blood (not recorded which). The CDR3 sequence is CASSSGPGGNEAFF. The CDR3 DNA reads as TGTGCCAGCAGTTCAGGACCCGGGGGGAATGAAGCTTTCTTT.